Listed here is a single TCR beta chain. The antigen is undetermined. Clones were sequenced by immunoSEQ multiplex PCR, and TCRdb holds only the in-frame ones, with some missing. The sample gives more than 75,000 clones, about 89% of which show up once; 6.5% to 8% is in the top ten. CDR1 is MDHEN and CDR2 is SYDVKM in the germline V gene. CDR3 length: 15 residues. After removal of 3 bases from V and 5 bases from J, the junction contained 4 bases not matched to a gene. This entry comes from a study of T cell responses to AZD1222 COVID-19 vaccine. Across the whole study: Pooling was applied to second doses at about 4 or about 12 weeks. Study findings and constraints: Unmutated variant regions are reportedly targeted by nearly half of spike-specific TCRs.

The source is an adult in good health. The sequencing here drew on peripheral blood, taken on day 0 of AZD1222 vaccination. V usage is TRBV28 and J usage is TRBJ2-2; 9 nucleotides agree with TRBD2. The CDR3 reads CASSLREGHTGELFF. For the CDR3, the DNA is TGTGCCAGCAGTTTGCGGGAGGGCCATACCGGGGAGCTGTTTTTT.